The 10 T cell receptor beta chains listed next were all sequenced from one sample in a study of blood T cell repertoires in COVID-19. The method was immunoSEQ multiplex PCR; TCRdb's version includes in-frame clones alone and lacks a portion of them. Of some 130,000 clones detected, roughly 91% appear once; the ten largest clones hold about 4.5%. The material sequenced was peripheral blood. These receptors originate from a man aged 60 to 69 with COVID-19, enrolled during active disease.

CDR3 sequence reads: CASSFGRGGLTDTQYF. The CDR3 DNA reads as TGTGCCAGCAGTTTCGGGAGGGGGGGCCTGACAGATACGCAGTATTTT. This chain links TRBV27 with TRBJ2-3; 8 bases map to TRBD2. This CDR3 comprises 16 residues. Per the germline V gene, CDR1 is MNHEY and CDR2 is SMNVEV (reference sequence). The V and J ends lost 3 bases and 3 bases, in that order; junction bases with no gene match: 8.

This sequence joins TRBV19 and TRBJ1-1, with D perhaps matching TRBD1 (5 bases). The CDR3 covers 18 residues. The germline V gene encodes CDR1 LNHDA and CDR2 SQIVND (reference sequence). Trimming cost V 0 bases and J 2 bases, with 19 bases left between them. CDR3 nucleotides: TGTGCCAGTAGTATAGATCTATGGCAGGGAAAAGGTAACACTGAAGCTTTCTTT. This gives the protein CASSIDLWQGKGNTEAFF. Looking up the rest from reference TRBV19 and TRBJ1-1 gives the full variable domain: DGGITQSPKYLFRKEGQNVTLSCEQNLNHDAMYWYRQDPGQGLRLIYYSQIVNDFQKGDIAEGYSVSREKKESFPLTVTSAQKNPTAFYLCASSIDLWQGKGNTEAFFGQGTRLTVV.

V is TRBV5-8 and J is TRBJ2-1, with 8 bases identical to TRBD2. The V gene's germline CDR1 is SGHTS and CDR2 YDEGEE. This CDR3 has 16 residues. Trimming took 0 bases from V and 2 from J; bases not matched to a gene: 4. This chain's CDR3 is CASSLGAGETYNEQFF. CDR3 nucleotide sequence: TGTGCCAGCAGCTTGGGAGCGGGGGAGACCTACAATGAGCAGTTCTTC.

The V gene is TRBV7-9, the J gene TRBJ1-3, with TRBD1 matching 7 bases. The CDR3 covers 14 residues. The J segment lost 4 bases and the V segment lost 5 bases, leaving 5 bases of the junction unmatched. Per the germline V gene, CDR1 is SEHNR and CDR2 is FQNEAQ (reference sequence). CDR3 amino acids: CASSAQGVGNTIYF. The CDR3, as DNA: TGTGCCAGCAGCGCCCAGGGGGTAGGAAACACCATATATTTT. The whole variable domain, remainder taken from reference TRBV7-9 and TRBJ1-3, is DTGVSQNPRHKITKRGQNVTFRCDPISEHNRLYWYRQTLGQGPEFLTYFQNEAQLEKSRLLSDRFSAERPKGSFSTLEIQRTEQGDSAMYLCASSAQGVGNTIYFGEGSWLTVV.

The chain couples TRBV29-1 to TRBJ1-1; D is unresolved. CDR1 and CDR2 (germline): SQVTM, ANQGSEA. This CDR3 spans 14 amino acids. The ends were cut back, 1 base at V and 3 bases at J, with 12 bases in the middle. In DNA form, the CDR3 reads TGCAGCGTTGAAGCAGGAAGGCCCTACACTGAAGCTTTCTTT. It yields the protein CSVEAGRPYTEAFF. The whole variable domain, remainder taken from reference TRBV29-1 and TRBJ1-1, is SAVISQKPSRDICQRGTSLTIQCQVDSQVTMMFWYRQQPGQSLTLIATANQGSEATYESGFVIDKFPISRPNLTFSTLTVSNMSPEDSSIYLCSVEAGRPYTEAFFGQGTRLTVV.

This chain joins TRBV5-1 and TRBJ2-1; 11 nucleotides line up with TRBD2. With 0 bases clipped from V and 9 bases from J, the junction kept 11 bases outside the gene matches. Germline V gene lookup returns CDR1 SGHRS and CDR2 YFSETQ. CDR3 length equals 17 residues. The CDR3 DNA reads TGCGCCAGCAGCTTGGGTCTTAGCGGGGGGGCATCCAGTGAGCAGTTCTTC. This translates into CASSLGLSGGASSEQFF.

The V and J genes are TRBV9 and TRBJ2-3; no reliable D call. The V end lost 0 bases, the J end lost 3 bases, and 11 bases lay between the germline ends. CDR1 is SGDLS, CDR2 YYNGEE, per germline. The CDR3 consists of 15 residues. In nucleotides, the CDR3 is TGTGCCAGCAGCGTAGGTGACTCACCTACAGATACGCAGTATTTT. It specifies CASSVGDSPTDTQYF.

This chain uses TRBV5-1 with TRBJ2-7; TRBD1 agrees at 8 bases. V dropped 0 bases and J dropped 6; count of bases not matched to a gene: 11. The CDR3 runs 16 residues. Looked up from germline, CDR1 is SGHRS and CDR2 is YFSETQ. This CDR3 is CASSLAMGQGAREQYF. The CDR3 nucleotides read TGCGCCAGCAGCTTGGCAATGGGGCAGGGGGCGCGCGAGCAGTACTTC.

The chain is built from TRBV7-9 and TRBJ2-7, with a tentative D call TRBD1 (6 bases). Germline V gene data show CDR1 as SEHNR and CDR2 as FQNEAQ (reference sequence). This CDR3 is built from 14 residues. Trimming shortened V by 5 bases and J by 0 bases, and 11 bases separated the two germline ends. The CDR3 here is CASSPTGTSYEQYF. The CDR3 nucleotides are TGTGCCAGCAGCCCCACAGGGACCTCCTACGAGCAGTACTTC.

This clone was counted a few times. This rearrangement joins TRBV11-1 to TRBJ1-1; weak D call: TRBD1 (5 bases). Germline CDR1 reads SGHAT; CDR2 reads FQDESV (reference sequence). The CDR3 loop spans 16 amino acids. V was cut by 5 bases and J by 0 bases, with 16 bases left in between. CDR3 nucleotides: TGTGCCAGCAGCCTACCCAGACAGTCCCTGAACACTGAAGCTTTCTTT. Its translation is CASSLPRQSLNTEAFF. Combining the CDR3 with reference TRBV11-1 and TRBJ1-1 gives the whole variable domain EAEVAQSPRYKITEKSQAVAFWCDPISGHATLYWYRQILGQGPELLVQFQDESVVDDSQLPKDRFSAERLKGVDSTLKIQPAELGDSAMYLCASSLPRQSLNTEAFFGQGTRLTVV.